This T cell receptor beta chain is drawn from a study of cytomegalovirus exposure and HLA in healthy donors (dated by TCRdb to the late 2010s). At the level of the whole study: According to a later analysis, the roughly 120 validation repertoires were produced on the same platform as the roughly 600 repertoires of the first cohort. To predict cytomegalovirus infection status, the study brought together high-throughput TCR immunosequencing, statistical association of individual TCRs with disease status, and machine learning. The study aimed to test whether cataloging public T cell receptors could reveal signatures of past pathogen exposure. Along with the roughly 700-subject first cohort, a separate validation cohort of over a hundred different subjects was used. The study at large found these results: Across donors, most TCR sequences were observed very rarely, whereas some public TCRs were present in many individuals. Subsequent analysis determined that TCRs grouped into clusters in the first cohort also showed a tendency toward co-occurrence across the approximately 110 validation repertoires, and roughly 94% of cluster scores exceeded 0. The classifier was reported to diagnose cytomegalovirus status with high specificity and sensitivity in both the original and validation cohorts. The authors suggested that the approach could potentially be extended to other disease states and immunological phenotypes. A later analysis had no HLA typing for the validation cohort, so co-occurrence there was scored across all 110 or so repertoires. A total of 150 or so TCR beta chains were listed by the study as associated with cytomegalovirus. In vitro tests confirmed that a few of the cytomegalovirus-associated TCR beta chains recognize cytomegalovirus antigens.

The CDR1 and CDR2 encoded by the germline V gene are MDHEN and SYDVKM. V is pared back by 6 bases and J by 6 bases, with 12 bases lying between the germline termini. Measured from the cysteine to the phenylalanine, the CDR3 is 12 residues long. Only the CDR3 DNA stays, 36 bases, in frame from base 1. The donors were included in the validation cohort of approximately 130 subjects, a group kept apart from the roughly 700-subject first cohort. As for this clone: This clone's antigen is unknown. Base qualities are not provided; no much larger clone lies one nucleotide away.

The library was obtained by the immunoSEQ multiplex PCR assay. The study's processing was this. A statistical classification framework was built for diagnosing cytomegalovirus status from the catalog of TCR beta chain sequences. Sourced from immuneACCESS, this table was stored by TCRdb with only in-frame sequences that have V and J called. A share of the clones is absent; for the studies checked, an unresolved V gene accounts for under half, and the remainder has no known explanation. The DNA was the basis for D and trimming; V, J and clone size are from that table. The sample table contains under 150,000 clones; only one count was recorded for almost 90% of them. Approximately 7.5% of the sample rests with the top ten.

The sample comprised PBMCs. The TCR comes from a woman aged 18-29 years in good health and CMV-seropositive. The chain links TRBV28 with TRBJ2-7, and possibly TRBD2, on 5 matching bases. This receptor has the CDR3 CASSRAGGEQYF. The sequence in DNA is TGTGCCAGCAGCCGGGCGGGTGGCGAGCAGTACTTC. The full variable domain, completed from the reference TRBV28 and TRBJ2-7 proteins outside the CDR3, reads DVKVTQSSRYLVKRTGEKVFLECVQDMDHENMFWYRQDPGLGLRLIYFSYDVKMKEKGDIPEGYSVSREKKERFSLILESASTNQTSMYLCASSRAGGEQYFGPGTRLTVT.